This paragraph reports one T cell receptor (beta chain). Beta-chain TCR cDNA was generated via 5'RACE template switching with UMIs. TCRdb reprocessed the 5' RACE reads and keeps a single row for each CDR3 protein, giving no DNA. The sample's table shows about 160,000 distinct CDR3 sequences. This sample is drawn from a study of T cells expressing NK-cell markers. The germline gives CDR1 DFQATT, CDR2 SNEGSKA (reference sequence). This CDR3 comprises 13 residues. Input material: blood T cells: a sorted CD56 or NKG2C T cell subset, CD4+ or CD8+ T cells, or bulk PBMC T cells (not recorded which). The chain combines TRBV20-1 with TRBJ1-1; TCRdb indicates TRBD1, and absent DNA this call remains unverified. This receptor was obtained from a woman between 18 and 69 years old in good health. The CDR3 region is CSASGGMNTEAFF.